This T cell receptor beta chain was documented in a study of stem cell transplantation in POMP-related autoinflammatory disease. Study overall: CD8+ T cells were low and CD4+ cells naive-skewed before transplant.

Only in-frame clones appear in the TCRdb table, and some are missing; sequencing was by immunoSEQ multiplex PCR. Among some 68,000 clones listed, more than 75% were seen once. With 2 bases removed from V and 12 bases from J, the gap between germline ends came to 17 bases. This CDR3 contains 13 residues. Per germline, CDR1 WSHSY and CDR2 SAAADI. On this clone itself: What it binds is not known.

The study, taken as a whole, reports: Unique TRB V-J gene pairings were limited in number in patients with PRAID.

The V and J genes are TRBV10-2 and TRBJ2-7; D remains ambiguous. Sample: CD4+ T cells from PBMCs, taken after stem cell transplantation. The sequence was collected from a human patient with POMP-related autoinflammation and immune dysregulation (PRAID). Some T cells here may be from the graft donor. This chain's CDR3 is CASSEPRVQQRYF. Written as DNA, the CDR3 is TGCGCCAGCAGTGAGCCTCGAGTCCAGCAGAGGTACTTC.